The 11 T cell receptor beta chains reported below all come from one sample, sequenced in a study of blood T cell repertoires in COVID-19. Generated by immunoSEQ multiplex PCR, the TCRdb table keeps only in-frame clones and is missing some. The table includes under 300,000 clones, approximately 84% detected once. Sequences were obtained from PBMCs or T cells enriched from blood (not recorded which). The receptors originated from a man aged 40-50 years who had recovered from COVID-19.

The gene calls are TRBV6-5 and TRBJ2-2; 7 nucleotides agree with TRBD1. CDR3 length: 15 amino acids. The V gene end was trimmed by 0 bases and the J gene end by 6 bases; junction bases not matched to a gene: 4. Per the germline V gene, CDR1 is MNHEY and CDR2 is SVGAGI. The DNA for the CDR3 is TGTGCCAGCAGTTACTCACAGGGGTACCCCGGGGAGCTGTTTTTT. It codes for CASSYSQGYPGELFF.

V and J are TRBV7-2 and TRBJ2-1, with TRBD2 identical over 10 bases. Per germline, CDR1 SGHTA and CDR2 FQGNSA. The CDR3 runs to 16 residues. Unmatched junction bases numbered 6, after V lost 0 bases and J lost 7 bases. The CDR3 nucleotides read TGTGCCAGCAGCTTAGCTTTACTAGCGGGGAGGAATGAGCAGTTCTTC. Translating it yields CASSLALLAGRNEQFF.

This chain joins TRBV7-9 and TRBJ2-3; TRBD1 matches at 9 bases. The CDR3 extends over 19 amino acids. V lost 4 bases to trimming and J lost 4 bases; unmatched junction nucleotides: 18. CDR1 is SEHNR, CDR2 FQNEAQ, per germline (reference sequence). The CDR3 here is CASSSGQGSALWYADTQYF. The DNA of the CDR3 is TGTGCCAGCAGCTCCGGACAGGGGAGTGCACTATGGTATGCAGATACGCAGTATTTT.

This clone was seen only once. This sequence joins TRBV28 and TRBJ1-5; D call uncertain. Trimming took 4 bases from V and 0 from J, leaving 4 bases between them. Germline values: CDR1 MDHEN, CDR2 SYDVKM. The CDR3 covers 13 residues. The CDR3 bases are TGTGCCAGCAGTTCGGTTAGCAATCAGCCCCAGCATTTT. As protein: CASSSVSNQPQHF.

This chain uses TRBV9 with TRBJ2-5; no reliable D call. This CDR3 spans 15 amino acids. V shed 4 bases and J shed 3 bases, with 16 bases lying between them. Looked up from germline, CDR1 is SGDLS and CDR2 is YYNGEE. The CDR3: CASSWRETAKETQYF. The CDR3 DNA reads TGTGCCAGCAGCTGGAGAGAGACGGCAAAAGAGACCCAGTACTTC.

The gene calls are TRBV5-1 and TRBJ1-1, with D perhaps matching TRBD1 (6 bases). Trimming stripped 1 base from V and 1 base from J, with 14 bases between. Germline CDR1 SGHRS, CDR2 YFSETQ. The CDR3 covers 16 residues. The CDR3 coding sequence is TGCGCCAGCAGCTTGAGTTCCGGGACACAGAACACTGAAGCTTTCTTT. This codes for CASSLSSGTQNTEAFF.

The V call is TRBV4-1, the J call TRBJ2-3; TRBD2 matches 8 bases. This CDR3 is 15 amino acids long. Per germline, CDR1 MGHRA and CDR2 YSYEKL. Unmatched junction bases numbered 5, after V lost 4 bases and J lost 2 bases. The chain's CDR3 is CASSPAGVNTDTQYF. CDR3 nucleotides: TGCGCCAGCAGCCCAGCGGGGGTGAACACAGATACGCAGTATTTT.

The rearrangement uses TRBV2 and TRBJ2-5, with 9 bases that match TRBD2. The junction had 4 bases not matched to a gene; V was cut back by 7 bases and J by 4 bases. The CDR3 loop spans 13 amino acids. CDR1 is SNHLY and CDR2 is FYNNEI in the germline V gene. CDR3 sequence: CASTMTSGETQYF. CDR3 in DNA: TGTGCCAGCACCATGACTAGCGGAGAGACCCAGTACTTC.

The rearrangement links TRBV28 to TRBJ1-1; a possible D gene is TRBD1 (5 bases). Germline V gives CDR1 MDHEN, CDR2 SYDVKM. Trimming shortened V by 2 bases and J by 1 base, and 14 bases separated the two germline ends. The CDR3 loop spans 16 amino acids. CDR3 nucleotides: TGTGCCAGCAGTTTAAGGGGTGAGTTGACGAACACTGAAGCTTTCTTT. Protein product: CASSLRGELTNTEAFF.

The chain is built from TRBV5-1 and TRBJ2-7; 11 nucleotides agree with TRBD2. V lost 4 bases, J lost 2 bases, and 5 bases stayed unmatched. The CDR3 loop spans 15 amino acids. The germline V gene has CDR1 SGHRS and CDR2 YFSETQ. The chain's CDR3 is CASSPLAGGPYEQYF. Here the CDR3 DNA reads TGCGCCAGCAGCCCCCTAGCGGGGGGCCCCTACGAGCAGTACTTC.

V gene TRBV25-1 combines with J gene TRBJ1-6; 9 positions match TRBD1. Germline trimming cut 3 bases from V and 0 bases from J; bases unmatched to any gene: 6. The CDR3 consists of 18 residues. The germline V gene encodes CDR1 MGHDK and CDR2 SYGVNS. In DNA form, the CDR3 reads TGTGCCAGCAGTGAGGACAAGACAGGGGGCTCCTATAATTCACCCCTCCACTTT. Its translation is CASSEDKTGGSYNSPLHF.